The rows below give T cell receptor beta chains drawn from one sample of a study of blood T cell repertoires in COVID-19. Using immunoSEQ multiplex PCR, the repertoire was profiled, and TCRdb retains in-frame clones only, with some absent. The sample lists around 100,000 clones, roughly 84% seen once, with 6% to 6.5% in the top ten. Material for sequencing was peripheral blood. These receptors were taken from a human donor in a cohort sampled during active COVID-19. CDR3s include the opening cysteine and the closing phenylalanine or tryptophan.

V gene	CDR3 length	CDR3 protein
TRBV6-1	15	CASSETVATNEKLFF
TRBV11-3	13	CASSRDSYNEQFF
TRBV24-1	14	CATSGPGQLSEQYF
TRBV23-1	16	CASSQSYRGTTDTQYF
TRBV6-5	11	CASSSQETQYF
TRBV7-9	15	CASSRPWGPNYEQYF
TRBV5-1	16	CASSLAGSGSYNEQFF
TRBV3-1/TRBV3-2	15	CASSQSSVGTDTQYF
TRBV6-4	15	CASSTSGGATDTQYF
TRBV24-1	15	CATSGGGWSYTEAFF
TRBV7-2	15	CASSLEGQGVQPQHF
TRBV4-1	14	CASSQVQGTYEQYF
TRBV5-5	13	CASSLGLEGEAFF
TRBV7-2	19	CASSSTPGGGPLMSDTQYF
TRBV16	13	CASSQSGNTEAFF